The present TCR beta chain was sequenced within a study of T cell responses to AZD1222 COVID-19 vaccine. Measured with immunoSEQ multiplex PCR; TCRdb has only the in-frame clones, and not every one. There are about 120,000 clones in the sample; roughly 90% occur only once, and 8.4% lies in the top ten. The CDR3 length is 15 residues. Germline V gives CDR1 KGHSH, CDR2 LQKENI. The J segment lost 5 bases and the V segment lost 6 bases, leaving 12 bases of the junction unmatched. The chain has TRBV18 and TRBJ2-5, with 7 bases fitting TRBD1. The material sequenced was peripheral blood, taken on day 0 of AZD1222 vaccination. This TCR derives from an adult in good health. For the CDR3, the DNA is TGTGCCAGCTCTCCTGAACAGGGGTCGCGGGAGACCCAGTACTTC. Its translation: CASSPEQGSRETQYF. The complete variable domain, with remaining parts taken from reference TRBV18 and TRBJ2-5, reads NAGVMQNPRHLVRRRGQEARLRCSPMKGHSHVYWYRQLPEEGLKFMVYLQKENIIDESGMPKERFSAEFPKEGPSILRIQQVVRGDSAAYFCASSPEQGSRETQYFGPGTRLLVL.